These 5 T cell receptor beta chains came from one sample sequenced in a study of blood T cell repertoires in COVID-19. Clones were read by immunoSEQ multiplex PCR, and TCRdb kept only the in-frame ones, dropping some. The data contain 200,000 to 300,000 clones, over 90% of them singletons. Sequences were obtained from peripheral blood. The receptor source for this set is a man aged 25-45 years with COVID-19, enrolled during active disease.

V usage is TRBV4-1 and J usage is TRBJ1-3; TRBD1 matches at 8 bases. Germline trimming cut 3 bases from V and 2 bases from J; bases unmatched to any gene: 3. The CDR3 has 15 amino acids. CDR1 and CDR2 (germline): MGHRA, YSYEKL. CDR3 region: CASSQTGAAGNTIYF. The CDR3 DNA sequence: TGCGCCAGCAGCCAGACAGGGGCTGCTGGAAACACCATATATTTT.

The rearrangement joins TRBV30 to TRBJ1-5; D not certain. Trimming left V 1 base short and J 0 bases short, with 7 bases between. The germline V gene has CDR1 GTSNPN and CDR2 SVGIG (reference sequence). This CDR3 is built from 14 residues. The CDR3 sequence is CAWSGTGSNQPQHF. In DNA, the CDR3 is TGTGCCTGGAGTGGAACTGGTAGCAATCAGCCCCAGCATTTT.

This chain joins TRBV13 and TRBJ2-1; 8 nucleotides line up with TRBD2. The V gene's germline CDR1 is PRHDT and CDR2 FYEKMQ (reference sequence). Trimming cost V 0 bases and J 6 bases; bases outside gene matches: 1. The CDR3 has 14 residues. CDR3 DNA: TGTGCCAGCAGCTTAGGACTAGCGGCCAATGAGCAGTTCTTC. Translating it yields CASSLGLAANEQFF.

The genes are TRBV18 and TRBJ1-5; no definite D call. Germline loops: CDR1 KGHSH, CDR2 LQKENI. The CDR3 is 14 residues long. Trimming stripped 2 bases from V and 2 bases from J, with 7 bases between. CDR3 sequence reads: CASSPWEGNQPQHF. CDR3 sequence (DNA): TGTGCCAGCTCACCATGGGAGGGCAATCAGCCCCAGCATTTT.

J is TRBJ1-1 and V is TRBV5-6; no firm D call. V was cut by 2 bases and J by 6 bases, with 11 bases left in between. There are 13 residues in the CDR3. Germline V gives CDR1 SGHDT, CDR2 YYEEEE. The CDR3 DNA reads TGTGCCAGCAGCTTCCAGCGAAGAGCTGAAGCTTTCTTT. This sequence encodes CASSFQRRAEAFF.